The T cell receptor beta chain under discussion was sequenced for a study of cytomegalovirus exposure and HLA in healthy donors. 60 Vbeta and 13 Jbeta primers were used in PCR. Generated by immunoSEQ multiplex PCR, the TCRdb table keeps only in-frame clones and is missing some. This sample's clone table lists around 210,000 clones. Germline assignment: CDR1 MNHEY and CDR2 SMNVEV (reference sequence). The CDR3 is made up of 12 amino acids. Trimming removed 9 bases from V and 4 bases from J, with 10 bases in between. Sequencing was done on a sample of PBMCs. The sequence was obtained from a woman in her 30s in good health and CMV-seropositive. The V gene is TRBV27, the J gene TRBJ1-5; D possibly corresponds to TRBD1 (5 bases). CDR3 in amino acids: CASPPGNQPQHF. The DNA of the CDR3 is TGTGCCAGTCCTCCAGGGAATCAGCCCCAGCATTTT.